The sequence of this TCR beta chain was determined in a study of T cells in Graves' hyperthyroidism and ophthalmopathy. The germline CDR1 and CDR2 sequences are SGHKS and YYEKEE (reference sequence). This CDR3 spans 15 amino acids. With regard to this clonotype: The junction does not match germline at one end; this may be a read error.

The CDR3 regions of TCR beta were amplified from RNA transcripts. Initially, a first-round RT-PCR of the TCR CDR3 employed the HTBI primer set. TCRdb reanalysed the multiplex PCR reads using MiXCR and keeps one entry per CDR3 protein. The sample yields more than 350,000 distinct CDR3 sequences, roughly 15% seen once. Input material: blood. The rearrangement links TRBV5-5 to TRBJ1-2; no clear D. This TCR was sampled from a woman between 25 and 40 years old with Graves' ophthalmopathy. CDR3 sequence (DNA): TGTGGCAGCAGCTTGAGTGAGGCGTACTCCTATGGCTACACCTTC. Translating it yields CGSSLSEAYSYGYTF.